This TCR beta chain emerged from a study of yellow fever vaccine responses in identical twins. Points from the study as a whole: Vaccine T cell responses of twins reportedly seemed partly convergent and partly personalized.

TCRdb passed the RT-PCR reads through MiXCR, listing each CDR3 protein once. The sample has around 2,800 distinct CDR3 sequences; roughly 80% are singletons. Germline CDR1 reads KGHSH; CDR2 reads LQKENI. The CDR3 extends over 15 amino acids. On this clonotype itself: Its cognate antigen is unknown. One junction end disagrees with the germline gene, perhaps due to a read error.

The sample here was T cells from blood (PBMCs), unsorted or a sorted subset (not recorded which), taken before or after yellow fever vaccination (not recorded which). This TCR came from a female donor who received the yellow fever vaccine. V and J are TRBV18 and TRBJ2-7; the D gene is possibly TRBD2 (6 bases). The CDR3 loop is CASSPWRDMTYVQYF. For the CDR3, the DNA is TGTGCCAGCTCACCATGGCGGGATATGACCTACGTGCAGTACTTC.